The 8 T cell receptor beta chains listed next were all sequenced from one sample in a study of T cell responses to AZD1222 COVID-19 vaccine. Sequencing was performed with immunoSEQ multiplex PCR; in TCRdb, only in-frame clones are kept and a portion is missing. The profile shows around 120,000 clones, approximately 85% of them singletons. Source: peripheral blood, taken on day 0 of MenACWY control vaccination. The receptor source for this set is an adult in good health.

The V gene is TRBV5-6, the J gene TRBJ1-2; D remains unclear. V was clipped by 2 bases and J by 8 bases, with 13 bases between them. The CDR3 is 13 residues long. Germline values: CDR1 SGHDT, CDR2 YYEEEE. In nucleotides, the CDR3 is TGTGCCAGCAGCTTCAACCTTGAAATCGGCTACACCTTC. This codes for CASSFNLEIGYTF.

This chain links TRBV5-4 with TRBJ2-5, with TRBD2 identical over 10 bases. Trimming took 2 bases from V and 3 from J; bases not matched to a gene: 4. Germline CDR1 reads SGHNT; CDR2 reads YYREEE (reference sequence). The CDR3 consists of 15 residues. The CDR3 spells CASSLAGGLKETQYF. CDR3 nucleotides: TGTGCCAGCAGCTTAGCGGGGGGGCTGAAAGAGACCCAGTACTTC.

This chain joins TRBV7-9 and TRBJ2-1, with D perhaps being TRBD1 or TRBD2 (6 bases each). CDR3 length: 16 amino acids. Germline CDR1 reads SEHNR; CDR2 reads FQNEAQ (reference sequence). Deletions cut 7 bases from V and 4 bases from J, with 20 bases between. CDR3 sequence (DNA): TGTGCCAGCATCCGTCCCCCGGGGGCGCAATACAATGAGCAGTTCTTC. This codes for CASIRPPGAQYNEQFF.

The chain couples TRBV2 to TRBJ1-5; D gene unclear. The ends were cut back, 5 bases at V and 1 base at J, with 12 bases in the middle. Germline V lookup: CDR1 SNHLY, CDR2 FYNNEI. The CDR3 is made up of 15 amino acids. As DNA, the CDR3 is TGTGCCAGCAGTCAGTCGGGGATCAGCAATCAGCCCCAGCATTTT. Its translation: CASSQSGISNQPQHF.

J is TRBJ2-1 and V is TRBV7-2; 11 positions match TRBD1. Germline CDR1 SGHTA, CDR2 FQGNSA. J gave up 6 bases and V 1 base, and 2 bases lay outside the gene matches. The length of the CDR3 is 15 residues. CDR3 in DNA: TGTGCCAGCAGCTTAGGGGACAGGGGGGCCAATGAGCAGTTCTTC. Amino acids: CASSLGDRGANEQFF.

The V gene is TRBV28, the J gene TRBJ1-3; tentative D call: TRBD1 (5 bases). Trimming pared 7 bases from V and 2 bases from J, leaving 12 bases between. Germline V lookup: CDR1 MDHEN, CDR2 SYDVKM. This CDR3 contains 14 residues. The CDR3 region is CASISAGAGNTIYF. The CDR3 DNA reads as TGTGCCAGCATTAGCGCGGGGGCTGGAAACACCATATATTTT.

This chain uses TRBV27 with TRBJ1-6, with D maybe TRBD1 (5 bases). Trimming cost V 4 bases and J 14 bases, with 21 bases left between them. The CDR3 covers 15 residues. Germline V gives CDR1 MNHEY, CDR2 SMNVEV (reference sequence). CDR3 loop: CASSSLQGSLGSLHF. The DNA for the CDR3 is TGTGCCAGCAGTTCCCTTCAGGGATCGCTGGGGTCCCTCCACTTT.

This chain uses TRBV10-3 with TRBJ1-2; D is uncertain. This CDR3 is 15 amino acids long. Trimming took 7 bases from V and 0 from J, leaving 15 bases between them. Germline V lookup: CDR1 ENHRY, CDR2 SYGVKD. CDR3 coding DNA: TGTGCCATCACCGGCCGTCAGCCCCCTAACTATGGCTACACCTTC. Translation: CAITGRQPPNYGYTF.